This TCR beta chain was profiled in a study of PD-1 blockade in classical Hodgkin lymphoma. Method: immunoSEQ multiplex PCR; TCRdb's copy keeps in-frame clones and lacks some. The data contain about 13,000 clones, 75% to 95% of them singletons. The CDR3 has 11 residues. Trimming left V 4 bases short and J 11 bases short, with 11 bases between. Looked up from germline, CDR1 is MNHEY and CDR2 is SVGAGI. Notes on the study in general: Prior to therapy, complete responders displayed diversity much like that of newly diagnosed patients.

With no exception, relapse followed autologous stem cell transplantation in all patients, and brentuximab vedotin exposure varied. Remarks on this clone: Its target is unknown.

V usage is TRBV6-5 and J usage is TRBJ1-1; the D is unclear. This specimen consisted of peripheral blood mononuclear cells (PBMCs), obtained at baseline. The sequence derives from a human donor with classical Hodgkin lymphoma. DNA for the CDR3: TGTGCCAGCAGTTCCCCTAACGGGGCTTTCTTT. This gives the protein CASSSPNGAFF.